The 20 T cell receptor beta chains reported below all come from one sample, sequenced in a study of early T cells in non-severe SARS-CoV-2 infection. TCRdb re-called the 5' RACE reads with MiXCR, one entry per CDR3 protein. The data show some 62,000 distinct CDR3 sequences, roughly a tenth seen once. Sequenced sample: whole blood. The receptors shown here come from an adult who was a healthcare worker with PCR-confirmed SARS-CoV-2 infection or an uninfected control (not recorded which).

A few counts support this clonotype. The chain employs TRBV6-6 and TRBJ2-1, with D possibly TRBD2 on 5 matching bases. Trimming took off 10 bases at V and 8 bases at J, with 18 bases between the two ends. The CDR3 consists of 13 residues. Germline V gives CDR1 MNHNY, CDR2 SVGAGI (reference sequence). The CDR3 coding sequence is TGTGCCATCGAGGACTCCAGTGGGTATGAGCAGTTCTTC. Translated: CAIEDSSGYEQFF.

The gene calls are TRBV7-2 and TRBJ2-2; D is unresolved. The CDR3 covers 14 residues. V lost 7 bases and J lost 1, with 10 bases in between. Germline loops: CDR1 SGHTA, CDR2 FQGNSA. The CDR3 DNA reads TGTGCCAGCACTAAGACGGTGAACACCGGGGAGCTGTTTTTT. Encoded protein: CASTKTVNTGELFF.

This clonotype appeared a few times. DNA for the CDR3: TGCAGTGCTGAGAAGGGATCTAGCTCCTACAATGAGCAGTTCTTC. Its protein is CSAEKGSSSYNEQFF. This rearrangement joins TRBV20-1 to TRBJ2-1, with unresolved D. The CDR3 length is 15 residues. Germline V gene data show CDR1 as DFQATT and CDR2 as SNEGSKA (reference sequence). V was cut by 5 bases and J by 0 bases, with 14 bases left in between.

This sequence joins TRBV20-1 and TRBJ1-2, with 7 bases aligning to TRBD1. V lost 1 base to trimming and J lost 13 bases; unmatched junction nucleotides: 9. CDR1 and CDR2 from the germline V gene are DFQATT and SNEGSKA (reference sequence). CDR3 size: 12 residues. DNA of the CDR3: TGCAGTGCTAGAGTCTACGAGACAGGGATCACCTTC. It is translated as CSARVYETGITF.

V is TRBV5-1 and J is TRBJ2-3; TRBD2 matches 8 bases. Trimming at V came to 1 base and at J to 1 base, leaving 2 bases not matched to a gene. The CDR3 contains 15 residues. Looked up from germline, CDR1 is SGHRS and CDR2 is YFSETQ. The CDR3 DNA reads TGCGCCAGCAGCTTGCATAGCGGGGGCACAGATACGCAGTATTTT. This translates into CASSLHSGGTDTQYF.

This clonotype occurred many times. V gene TRBV5-1 combines with J gene TRBJ1-4, with 11 bases that match TRBD1. CDR3 length: 14 residues. V lost 5 bases and J lost 7; bases outside the gene matches: 4. Germline CDR1 SGHRS, CDR2 YFSETQ. CDR3 in DNA: TGCGCCAGCAGTTCCGGGACAGGGGGTGAAAAACTGTTTTTT. Translation gives CASSSGTGGEKLFF. The entire variable domain, with the rest obtained from reference TRBV5-1 and TRBJ1-4, is as follows: KAGVTQTPRYLIKTRGQQVTLSCSPISGHRSVSWYQQTPGQGLQFLFEYFSETQRNKGNFPGRFSGRQFSNSRSEMNVSTLELGDSALYLCASSSGTGGEKLFFGSGTQLSVL.

This clonotype has only a few counts. The rearrangement joins TRBV20-1 to TRBJ1-5; D unclear. V was trimmed by 0 bases and J by 2 bases, leaving 8 bases between them. CDR3 size: 14 residues. CDR1 is DFQATT, CDR2 SNEGSKA, per germline (reference sequence). As DNA, the CDR3 is TGCAGTGCTAGAGATAAGGGTGGCAATCAGCCCCAGCATTTT. Amino acid sequence: CSARDKGGNQPQHF.

V usage is TRBV18 and J usage is TRBJ2-5; D might be TRBD1 (6 bases). The ends were cut back, 3 bases at V and 1 base at J, with 9 bases in the middle. The CDR3 contains 14 residues. Looked up from germline, CDR1 is KGHSH and CDR2 is LQKENI. CDR3 sequence reads: CASSPTGLQETQYF. The CDR3 nucleotides are TGTGCCAGCTCACCGACAGGCCTCCAAGAGACCCAGTACTTC.

This clonotype has only a few counts. The chain uses TRBV20-1 and TRBJ2-5; D gene uncertain. This CDR3 spans 12 amino acids. Trimming pared 1 base from V and 2 bases from J, leaving 5 bases between. Germline CDR1 DFQATT, CDR2 SNEGSKA (reference sequence). The CDR3 DNA sequence: TGCAGTGCTAGAGTAGCACAAGAGACCCAGTACTTC. It yields the protein CSARVAQETQYF.

This clonotype has more than one count but fewer than ten. The rearrangement joins TRBV24-1 to TRBJ2-2; 7 nucleotides agree with TRBD2. Looked up from germline, CDR1 is KGHDR and CDR2 is SFDVKD. V was clipped by 5 bases and J by 3 bases; unmatched bases: 5. The CDR3 runs to 15 residues. CDR3 sequence (DNA): TGTGCCACCAGTGCTCGAGCGGGGTACACCGGGGAGCTGTTTTTT. Its translation is CATSARAGYTGELFF.

A few counts support this clonotype. The chain carries TRBV7-3 and TRBJ2-5; D is unresolved. Germline values: CDR1 SGHTA, CDR2 FQGTGA. Between the trimmed V and J ends, which lost 3 bases and 3 bases, there was a span of 8 bases. CDR3 length: 13 amino acids. CDR3 coding DNA: TGTGCCAGCAGCTTCGGAGAAAAAGAGACCCAGTACTTC. Its protein is CASSFGEKETQYF.

This clonotype has only a few counts. The chain employs TRBV5-1 and TRBJ2-3; no clear D. CDR3 length: 17 residues. From germline, CDR1 is SGHRS and CDR2 YFSETQ. Trimming took off 4 bases at V and 1 base at J, with 19 bases between the two ends. CDR3 nucleotide sequence: TGCGCCAGCAGCCTCAAAACGTCGGGTGGCGGCACAGATACGCAGTATTTT. Translating gives CASSLKTSGGGTDTQYF.

A few counts support this clonotype. The chain couples TRBV19 to TRBJ1-2; a possible D gene is TRBD1 (5 bases). The CDR3 contains 15 residues. V shed 5 bases and J shed 2 bases, with 15 bases lying between them. Germline CDR1 and CDR2: LNHDA and SQIVND (reference sequence). The CDR3 DNA reads as TGTGCCAGTAGTCCGCTCCGGGACGGCAACTATGGCTACACCTTC. It translates to CASSPLRDGNYGYTF.

This chain uses TRBV12-3 or TRBV12-4 with TRBJ1-3; TRBD1 might be the D (5 bases). V shed 10 bases and J shed 4 bases, with 11 bases lying between them. This CDR3 contains 12 residues. As DNA, the CDR3 is TGTGCCAACAGGAACGGAGGAAACACCATATATTTT. This codes for CANRNGGNTIYF.

The genes are TRBV20-1 and TRBJ1-1, with TRBD1 matching over 9 bases. The CDR3 loop spans 15 amino acids. With V trimmed by 0 bases and J by 2 bases, 4 bases remained unmatched. Germline V CDR1 and CDR2: DFQATT, SNEGSKA (reference sequence). In nucleotides, the CDR3 is TGCAGTGCTAGAGATCTGACAGGGGGAAACACTGAAGCTTTCTTT. Translated: CSARDLTGGNTEAFF.

This clonotype was observed many times. This chain links TRBV6-9 with TRBJ2-7; no reliable D call. This CDR3 has 15 amino acids. Between the trimmed V and J ends, which lost 7 bases and 1 base, there was a span of 17 bases. Germline lookup yields CDR1 MNHGY and CDR2 SVAAGI. CDR3 protein: CASTKEHLTSYEQYV. CDR3 DNA: TGTGCCAGCACGAAGGAACACCTAACGTCCTACGAGCAGTACGTC.

CDR3 coding DNA: TGTGCCAGCAGCCCAGGGGGGATGGAAGCTTTCTTT. Translating gives CASSPGGMEAFF. V and J are TRBV11-2 and TRBJ1-1; 7 positions match TRBD1. The CDR3 is 12 amino acids. Germline V gene lookup returns CDR1 SGHAT and CDR2 FQNNGV. J was trimmed by 8 bases and V by 5 bases; bases with no gene match: 5.

This clonotype was picked up a small number of times. The V call is TRBV13, the J call TRBJ1-2; 9 bases line up with TRBD1. Trimming took 4 bases from V and 4 from J; bases not matched to a gene: 13. The germline V gene encodes CDR1 PRHDT and CDR2 FYEKMQ (reference sequence). The CDR3 totals 17 residues. This CDR3 is CASSSIADRGNFYGYTF. The CDR3 DNA reads as TGTGCCAGCAGCTCGATTGCGGACAGGGGAAATTTCTATGGCTACACCTTC.

The chain carries TRBV6-6 and TRBJ2-1; D unresolved. V was trimmed by 6 bases and J by 8 bases, leaving 14 bases between them. This CDR3 is built from 13 residues. Germline V gene sequence: CDR1 MNHNY, CDR2 SVGAGI (reference sequence). The CDR3 nucleotides are TGTGCCAGCAGCTTATTCCAAGTCGATGAGCAGTTCTTC. As protein: CASSLFQVDEQFF.

The chain recombines TRBV6-4 with TRBJ2-7; 9 bases align to TRBD2. Germline V gene data show CDR1 as MRHNA and CDR2 as SNTAGT. This CDR3 spans 16 amino acids. Unmatched junction bases numbered 6, after V lost 0 bases and J lost 3 bases. CDR3: CASSDSTRLADYEQYV. CDR3 in DNA: TGTGCCAGCAGTGACTCGACCAGACTAGCGGACTACGAGCAGTACGTC.